This entry lists 29 T cell receptor beta chains sequenced from one sample in a study of vaccination and CD4 T cells after COVID-19. This sample's treatment: approximately nine-day PBMC culture with coronavirus spike peptide pools or control peptides (ViraFEST assay). Before the COVID-19 pandemic (2011-2018), CD4+ T cells were obtained from the unexposed donor. An Oncomine TCR Beta short-read assay was used to sequence the DNA from cultured CD4+ T cells. TCRdb re-called the PCR reads through MiXCR, storing one row per CDR3 protein. The sample shows roughly 6,600 distinct CDR3 sequences, 35% to 45% of them seen only once. These TCRs' antigens remain unknown. Sequences were obtained from CD4+ T cells from blood, cultured in vitro. All receptors come from a human donor in good health.

V usage is TRBV10-3 and J usage is TRBJ1-1, with 10 positions matching TRBD1. V dropped 2 bases and J dropped 4; count of bases not matched to a gene: 7. CDR1 is ENHRY, CDR2 SYGVKD, per germline. The CDR3 spans 16 residues. CDR3 sequence reads: CAISEGDRGRGTEAFF. In DNA, the CDR3 is TGTGCCATCAGTGAGGGGGACAGGGGAAGGGGCACTGAAGCTTTCTTT.

The chain has TRBV9 and TRBJ1-2, with D unresolved. The CDR3 contains 13 residues. Germline V CDR1 and CDR2: SGDLS, YYNGEE. V was cut by 4 bases and J by 2 bases, with 9 bases left in between. CDR3 in amino acids: CASSLEENYGYTF. CDR3 sequence (DNA): TGTGCCAGCAGCCTCGAGGAGAACTATGGCTACACCTTC.

The sample holds a few counts of this clonotype. The V call is TRBV20-1, the J call TRBJ2-1, with D possibly TRBD1 on 5 matching bases. Looked up from germline, CDR1 is DFQATT and CDR2 is SNEGSKA (reference sequence). The V end lost 1 base, the J end lost 0 bases, and 10 bases lay between the germline ends. CDR3 length: 15 amino acids. CDR3 sequence reads: CSARGLDSSYNEQFF. The CDR3 DNA sequence: TGCAGTGCTAGAGGGTTAGACAGCTCCTACAATGAGCAGTTCTTC.

The table lists this clonotype with a few counts. V is TRBV2 and J is TRBJ2-3, with 7 bases matching TRBD2. The germline V gene has CDR1 SNHLY and CDR2 FYNNEI. This CDR3 region has 15 residues. Trimming took 6 bases from V and 2 from J; bases not matched to a gene: 8. CDR3 protein: CASSKDRGDTDTQYF. The CDR3 bases are TGTGCCAGCAGCAAGGACCGGGGGGACACAGATACGCAGTATTTT. Full variable domain (missing parts from reference TRBV2 and TRBJ2-3): EPEVTQTPSHQVTQMGQEVILRCVPISNHLYFYWYRQILGQKVEFLVSFYNNEISEKSEIFDDQFSVERPDGSNFTLKIRSTKLEDSAMYFCASSKDRGDTDTQYFGPGTRLTVL.

The chain couples TRBV5-3 to TRBJ2-6; D is ambiguous. TRBV5-3 is placed among ORFs of uncertain function. The CDR3 extends over 18 amino acids. The ends were cut back, 0 bases at V and 0 bases at J, with 13 bases in the middle. The CDR3 sequence is CARSLAGQAHSGANVLTF. CDR3 coding DNA: TGTGCCAGAAGCTTGGCCGGGCAGGCCCACTCTGGGGCCAACGTCCTGACTTTC.

V is TRBV20-1 and J is TRBJ2-1; D is undetermined. Germline CDR1 DFQATT, CDR2 SNEGSKA (reference sequence). Trimming removed 6 bases at V and 4 bases at J, with 7 bases between. The CDR3 is 11 residues long. In DNA form, the CDR3 reads TGCAGTGCGTGGGGTTACAATGAGCAGTTCTTC. Protein: CSAWGYNEQFF.

The table lists this clonotype with a few counts. The chain uses TRBV6-5 and TRBJ1-5; D gene ambiguous. This CDR3 is 13 amino acids long. The germline CDR1 and CDR2 sequences are MNHEY and SVGAGI. With 4 bases removed from V and 4 bases from J, the gap between germline ends came to 8 bases. The CDR3 region has the DNA TGTGCCAGCAGTTTTACACAAAATCAGCCCCAGCATTTT. This sequence encodes CASSFTQNQPQHF.

This clonotype turned up a few times. The chain couples TRBV11-2 to TRBJ1-2, with a possible D match to TRBD1 (5 bases). Looked up from germline, CDR1 is SGHAT and CDR2 is FQNNGV. V lost 6 bases and J lost 7, with 18 bases in between. This CDR3 contains 14 residues. The DNA of the CDR3 is TGTGCCAGCAGTCAAGGGCCGCGGGGGGTTGGCTACACCTTC. This translates into CASSQGPRGVGYTF.

This clonotype was counted between two and nine times. The genes are TRBV25-1 and TRBJ1-1, with D perhaps matching TRBD1 (6 bases). The germline V gene encodes CDR1 MGHDK and CDR2 SYGVNS. This CDR3 has 14 residues. V was trimmed by 6 bases and J by 0 bases, leaving 11 bases between them. The CDR3 nucleotides read TGTGCCAGCAGGAACCAGGGGATGAACACTGAAGCTTTCTTT. Protein: CASRNQGMNTEAFF.

V gene TRBV5-1 combines with J gene TRBJ2-7; D is unclear. Trimming shortened V by 1 base and J by 2 bases, and 4 bases separated the two germline ends. The length of the CDR3 is 12 residues. CDR1 is SGHRS, CDR2 YFSETQ, per germline. The CDR3 DNA sequence: TGCGCCAGCAGCTTGTGGACCTACGAGCAGTACTTC. It specifies CASSLWTYEQYF. The full variable domain, completed using reference TRBV5-1 and TRBJ2-7, is KAGVTQTPRYLIKTRGQQVTLSCSPISGHRSVSWYQQTPGQGLQFLFEYFSETQRNKGNFPGRFSGRQFSNSRSEMNVSTLELGDSALYLCASSLWTYEQYFGPGTRLTVT.

The genes are TRBV27 and TRBJ1-2; 9 bases line up with TRBD1. The CDR3 covers 15 residues. Trimming removed 2 bases from V and 6 bases from J; junction bases left unmatched: 7. Germline lookup yields CDR1 MNHEY and CDR2 SMNVEV (reference sequence). CDR3 in DNA: TGTGCCAGCAGTTTAGCCGGGACAGGGTATCATGGCTACACCTTC. Its protein product is CASSLAGTGYHGYTF.

The rearrangement links TRBV5-1 to TRBJ1-1; D is perhaps TRBD1 (5 bases). The CDR3 length is 14 residues. V was clipped by 5 bases and J by 0 bases, with 11 bases between them. The V gene's germline CDR1 is SGHRS and CDR2 YFSETQ. CDR3 nucleotide sequence: TGCGCCAGCAGAGGGGTTACGCTGAACACTGAAGCTTTCTTT. As protein: CASRGVTLNTEAFF.

The V and J genes are TRBV5-1 and TRBJ2-3; TRBD2 matches at 13 bases. Trimming at V came to 4 bases and at J to 0 bases, leaving 2 bases not matched to a gene. The CDR3 runs 16 residues. Per the germline V gene, CDR1 is SGHRS and CDR2 is YFSETQ. The DNA for the CDR3 is TGCGCCAGCAGCCCGGGACTAGCGGGGAGCACAGATACGCAGTATTTT. Its translation: CASSPGLAGSTDTQYF.

This clonotype occurred a few times. The chain uses TRBV20-1 and TRBJ2-3; D not resolved. Germline V gene sequence: CDR1 DFQATT, CDR2 SNEGSKA (reference sequence). V was pared by 3 bases and J by 0 bases, with 7 bases between. CDR3 size: 13 residues. As DNA, the CDR3 is TGCAGTGCTAGGGAGACTAGCACAGATACGCAGTATTTT. It is translated as CSARETSTDTQYF.

This clonotype was detected a few times. This chain links TRBV27 with TRBJ1-1, with 7 bases identical to TRBD1. Germline lookup yields CDR1 MNHEY and CDR2 SMNVEV (reference sequence). J was trimmed by 4 bases and V by 1 base; bases with no gene match: 0. The CDR3 covers 13 residues. The CDR3 loop is CASSLYRGTEAFF. The CDR3, as DNA: TGTGCCAGCAGTTTATACAGGGGCACTGAAGCTTTCTTT.

The V gene is TRBV7-2, the J gene TRBJ2-1; D not resolved. Looked up from germline, CDR1 is SGHTA and CDR2 is FQGNSA. The CDR3 consists of 11 residues. Trimming stripped 5 bases from V and 11 bases from J, with 10 bases between. CDR3 nucleotides: TGTGCCAGCAGCAACGAATATAAGCAGTTCTTC. It encodes CASSNEYKQFF.

This clonotype was found a few times. The chain links TRBV7-9 to TRBJ2-1; 8 bases are shared with TRBD2. Trimming cost V 3 bases and J 6 bases; bases outside gene matches: 7. The CDR3 is 15 amino acids. Germline CDR1 is SEHNR and CDR2 is FQNEAQ (reference sequence). CDR3 nucleotide sequence: TGTGCCAGCAGCTTTACAGGACTAGCCCTCAATGAGCAGTTCTTC. The encoded protein is CASSFTGLALNEQFF. The full variable domain, in which reference TRBV7-9 and TRBJ2-1 provide the parts outside the CDR3, is DTGVSQNPRHKITKRGQNVTFRCDPISEHNRLYWYRQTLGQGPEFLTYFQNEAQLEKSRLLSDRFSAERPKGSFSTLEIQRTEQGDSAMYLCASSFTGLALNEQFFGPGTRLTVL.

V usage is TRBV12-3 or TRBV12-4 and J usage is TRBJ1-1; D not certain. The ends were cut back, 1 base at V and 1 base at J, with 4 bases in the middle. This CDR3 contains 13 residues. CDR3 sequence (DNA): TGTGCCAGCAGTTTAGGACCGAACACTGAAGCTTTCTTT. The encoded protein is CASSLGPNTEAFF.

This chain uses TRBV7-9 with TRBJ2-5; 7 bases are a match to TRBD1. The CDR3 covers 15 residues. Per the germline V gene, CDR1 is SEHNR and CDR2 is FQNEAQ (reference sequence). V lost 5 bases to trimming and J lost 3 bases; unmatched junction nucleotides: 9. The CDR3 sequence: CASSLLNDREETQYF. The CDR3 DNA reads TGTGCCAGCAGCCTCCTGAACGACAGGGAAGAGACCCAGTACTTC.

This clonotype was found a few times. This chain uses TRBV6-1 with TRBJ2-1; D is unresolved. The CDR3 sequence is 15 residues long. Germline V gives CDR1 MNHNS, CDR2 SASEGT. Trimming stripped 6 bases from V and 0 bases from J, with 12 bases between. CDR3 residues: CASSDGFSSYNEQFF. The CDR3 region has the DNA TGTGCCAGCAGCGATGGGTTCAGCTCCTACAATGAGCAGTTCTTC.

The rearrangement joins TRBV10-3 to TRBJ2-7, with D unclear. The V end was cut by 0 bases, the J end by 3 bases, with 12 bases between. CDR3 size: 15 residues. Germline assignment: CDR1 ENHRY and CDR2 SYGVKD. The CDR3 sequence is CAISESQANDYEQYF. In DNA form, the CDR3 reads TGTGCCATCAGTGAGTCGCAGGCGAATGACTACGAGCAGTACTTC.

By proportion, this clonotype is medium-sized. The chain couples TRBV20-1 to TRBJ1-6, with 7 bases identical to TRBD1. This CDR3 has 16 amino acids. CDR1 is DFQATT, CDR2 SNEGSKA, per germline (reference sequence). With 6 bases clipped from V and 7 bases from J, the junction kept 15 bases outside the gene matches. The CDR3, as DNA: TGCAGTGCCCCAGGGGGGAGTCCGGGGTCCAATTCACCCCTCCACTTT. Amino acid sequence: CSAPGGSPGSNSPLHF.

This chain uses TRBV6-5 with TRBJ1-1, with D tentatively TRBD1 (5 bases). The length of the CDR3 is 12 residues. Trimming left V 2 bases short and J 9 bases short, with 10 bases between. CDR1 and CDR2 (germline): MNHEY, SVGAGI. For the CDR3, the DNA is TGTGCCAGCAGTTACCTTGAGGGGAAAGCTTTCTTT. The encoded protein is CASSYLEGKAFF.

In regard to this clonotype: Germline and junction disagree at one end, which may indicate a read error. The rearrangement joins TRBV20-1 to TRBJ1-2; 7 nucleotides line up with TRBD1. The length of the CDR3 is 14 residues. Per the germline V gene, CDR1 is DFQATT and CDR2 is SNEGSKA (reference sequence). In nucleotides, the CDR3 is TGCAGTGCCAGGGAGGGGGCCGATAACTATGACTACACCTTC. As protein: CSAREGADNYDYTF.

This chain links TRBV20-1 with TRBJ1-1; D unresolved. The CDR3 totals 11 residues. The V gene lost 2 bases and the J gene lost 6 bases, with 7 bases spanning the gap. CDR1 is DFQATT, CDR2 SNEGSKA, per germline (reference sequence). The CDR3: CSARQRAEAFF. In nucleotides, the CDR3 is TGCAGTGCTAGACAGAGGGCTGAAGCTTTCTTT.

The chain uses TRBV6-5 and TRBJ2-7; unclear D gene. CDR3 size: 15 residues. V was clipped by 0 bases and J by 6 bases, with 15 bases between them. Germline CDR1 reads MNHEY; CDR2 reads SVGAGI. CDR3 DNA sequence: TGTGCCAGCAGTTACTCGGTATTGTTGGCGACCGAGCAGTACTTC. Residues: CASSYSVLLATEQYF.

This clonotype was seen more than once but under ten times. V usage is TRBV6-5 and J usage is TRBJ1-2; D call uncertain. CDR3 length equals 13 residues. V was trimmed by 3 bases and J by 5 bases, leaving 10 bases between them. Germline assignment: CDR1 MNHEY and CDR2 SVGAGI. CDR3 loop: CASSYPRGYGYTF. The CDR3 coding sequence is TGTGCCAGCAGTTATCCGCGGGGTTATGGCTACACCTTC.

This clonotype was counted a few times. CDR3 sequence reads: CAISEGQSNTEAFF. The CDR3 nucleotides are TGTGCCATCTCAGAAGGGCAGTCGAACACTGAAGCTTTCTTT. The chain employs TRBV10-3 and TRBJ1-1, with no clear D. Trimming removed 8 bases from V and 1 base from J, with 14 bases in between. This CDR3 comprises 14 residues. Per the germline V gene, CDR1 is ENHRY and CDR2 is SYGVKD.

The table lists this clonotype with a few counts. The chain uses TRBV6-5 and TRBJ2-7, with TRBD1 matching over 10 bases. The trim removed 1 base at V and 1 base at J, leaving 1 base unmatched. This CDR3 comprises 15 residues. The germline CDR1 and CDR2 sequences are MNHEY and SVGAGI. For the CDR3, the DNA is TGTGCCAGCAGTTACTTGGGACAGGGGTCCTACGAGCAGTACTTC. Translating gives CASSYLGQGSYEQYF.